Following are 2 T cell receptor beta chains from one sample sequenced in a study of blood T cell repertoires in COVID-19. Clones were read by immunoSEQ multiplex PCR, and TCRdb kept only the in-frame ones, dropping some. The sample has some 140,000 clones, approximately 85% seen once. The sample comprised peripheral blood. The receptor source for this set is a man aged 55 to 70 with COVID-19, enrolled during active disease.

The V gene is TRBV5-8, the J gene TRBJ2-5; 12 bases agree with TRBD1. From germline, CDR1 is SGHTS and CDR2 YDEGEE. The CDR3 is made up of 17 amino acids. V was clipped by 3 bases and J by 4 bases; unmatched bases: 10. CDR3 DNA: TGTGCCAGCAGCTACCGACCGGGACAGGGGGCAAGAGAGACCCAGTACTTC. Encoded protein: CASSYRPGQGARETQYF.

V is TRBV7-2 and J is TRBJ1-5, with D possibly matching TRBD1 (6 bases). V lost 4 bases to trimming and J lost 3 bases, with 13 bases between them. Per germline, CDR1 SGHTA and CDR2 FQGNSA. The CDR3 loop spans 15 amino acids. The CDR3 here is CASSSQTGINQPQHF. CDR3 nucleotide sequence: TGTGCCAGCAGCTCCCAAACAGGGATCAATCAGCCCCAGCATTTT.